This T cell receptor beta chain was sequenced in a study of CD8 T cells in ankylosing spondylitis. Quantitative 5'-RACE with molecular barcodes generated TCR beta libraries. TCRdb redid the calling of the 5' RACE reads with MiXCR, one entry per CDR3 protein. This table has about 400,000 distinct CDR3 sequences, more than 20% appearing once. There are 15 residues in the CDR3. With 0 bases clipped from V and 6 bases from J, the junction kept 4 bases outside the gene matches. Germline CDR1 LGHNA, CDR2 YNFKEQ. This clonotype was seen only a few times. The antigen is unknown. Study-level points and caveats: One TCR beta motif, made up of roughly 8 highly homologous variants, appeared characteristic of ankylosing spondylitis blood. Within matched ankylosing spondylitis synovial fluid, disease-linked clones were reportedly significantly enriched. As for the disease-linked clones, they showed a CD8+ phenotype and occurred at relatively low frequencies in peripheral blood.

This sequence joins TRBV4-2 and TRBJ2-3, with TRBD2 identical over 9 bases. This TCR came from a male donor with ankylosing spondylitis or in good health (not recorded which). The sequencing input was blood, either unsorted or a sorted T cell fraction (not recorded which). The CDR3 nucleotides are TGTGCCAGCAGCCAAGATCCTAGCGGGGCGGATACGCAGTATTTT. It is translated as CASSQDPSGADTQYF.